This T cell receptor beta chain was sequenced in a study of T cells in Graves' hyperthyroidism and ophthalmopathy. Germline V gene sequence: CDR1 SQVTM, CDR2 ANQGSEA. This CDR3 has 15 amino acids. The investigators amplified TCR beta CDR3 regions from RNA transcripts. An initial round of RT-PCR targeting the TCR CDR3 relied on the HTBI primer set. TCRdb passed the multiplex PCR reads through MiXCR, listing each CDR3 protein once. The data show hundreds of thousands of distinct CDR3 sequences, around a sixth seen once. At first hyperthyroidism diagnosis, before any ophthalmopathy symptoms, the blood sample was collected.

The chain has TRBV29-1 and TRBJ2-5; maybe TRBD2 (7 bases). The sequence was collected from a woman in her 50s with Graves' hyperthyroidism that later progressed to Graves' ophthalmopathy. Material: blood. Here the CDR3 reads CSVPLRGPIQETQYF. In DNA form, the CDR3 reads TGCAGTGTCCCCCTGCGGGGGCCGATTCAAGAGACCCAGTACTTC.